This TCR beta chain was captured by sequencing in a study of blood T cell repertoires in COVID-19. The method was immunoSEQ multiplex PCR; TCRdb's version includes in-frame clones alone and lacks a portion of them. The profile shows approximately 220,000 clones, roughly 86% of them singletons. The V end was cut by 4 bases, the J end by 0 bases, with 10 bases between. The germline gives CDR1 SEHNR, CDR2 FQNEAQ (reference sequence). This CDR3 has 15 residues. This clonotype was sampled from a woman between 25 and 40 years old with acute COVID-19. Sequencing was performed on PBMCs or T cells enriched from blood (not recorded which). The V and J genes are TRBV7-9 and TRBJ2-4, with a weak D call TRBD1 (7 bases). The CDR3, as DNA: TGTGCCAGCAGCTCCCAGGGGGGAGCCAAAAACATTCAGTACTTC. It encodes CASSSQGGAKNIQYF.